This TCR beta chain was obtained from a study of T cells in Graves' hyperthyroidism and ophthalmopathy. Overall study findings and caveats: Ophthalmopathy was separated from stable hyperthyroidism by a 13 V-J model. Blood also showed most of the thyroid clonotypes that were expanded above 0.001.

TCR beta CDR3 regions were amplified from RNA. In the first-round RT-PCR of the TCR CDR3, the HTBI primer set was used. One entry per CDR3 protein results from TCRdb running MiXCR on the multiplex PCR reads. The sample has over 400,000 distinct CDR3 sequences; approximately 23% are singletons. Together with thyroid ultrasound, orbital computed tomography, serum thyroxine and TRAb, clinical symptoms were used for diagnoses. This clonotype was recorded at least ten times. Its antigen is currently unknown. The sequence came from a woman aged 70-85 years with Graves' ophthalmopathy. Material: blood.

CDR3 sequence reads: CASSYGTGYEQYF. CDR3 coding DNA: TGTGCCAGCAGTTATGGGACAGGCTACGAGCAGTACTTC. The chain joins TRBV6-1 to TRBJ2-7, with TRBD1 matching 8 bases. V dropped 5 bases and J dropped 3; count of bases not matched to a gene: 3. CDR1 is MNHNS, CDR2 SASEGT, per germline. CDR3 length equals 13 residues.